Listed below are T cell receptor beta chains from one sample, sequenced in a study of tumor-infiltrating lymphocytes in primary liver carcinoma. Each CDR3 protein is one row after TCRdb ran MiXCR on the multiplex PCR reads. The sample records fewer than 250,000 distinct CDR3 sequences, 65% being singletons. The specimen was peripheral blood. The origin of the receptors is a woman aged 60-75 years with primary liver carcinoma and hepatitis B virus infection. CDR3s include the opening cysteine and the closing phenylalanine or tryptophan. The D gene is left open where the match is weak. Rows give clone size only sometimes, using once, few, many, or a class for an expanded clone.

cdr3_aa cdr3_nt j_call d_call cdr3_length v_call clone_size
CASGLDGQGRATF TGTGCTAGTGGTTTGGACGGACAGGGAAGGGCCACCTTC TRBJ1-2 TRBD1 13 TRBV12-5 NA
CASSPGTALGETQYF TGTGCCAGCAGCCCTGGGACAGCCTTAGGGGAGACCCAGTACTTC TRBJ2-5 TRBD1 15 TRBV13 few
CAGTPGTEQYF TGTGCTGGCACCCCAGGTACCGAGCAGTACTTC TRBJ2-7 NA 11 TRBV12-3/TRBV12-4 NA
CAISLDRDGEQFF TGTGCCATCAGCTTAGATAGGGATGGTGAGCAGTTCTTC TRBJ2-1 NA 13 TRBV11-2 NA
CASSPLHAPQPRHF TGTGCCAGCAGCCCGTTACATGCGCCTCAGCCCCGGCACTTT TRBJ1-5 NA 14 TRBV11-2 NA
CANSSRRAGAGKETRCF TGTGCCAACAGCTCTAGGAGGGCGGGGGCCGGGAAAGAGACCCGGTGCTTC TRBJ2-5 NA 17 TRBV11-2 NA
CASSLVGRSSYERYF TGTGCCAGCAGCTTAGTGGGGAGGAGCTCCTACGAGCGGTACTTC TRBJ2-7 NA 15 TRBV11-2 NA
CASSYGLVYEQYF TGTGCCAGCAGTTACGGACTAGTTTACGAGCAGTACTTC TRBJ2-7 TRBD2 13 TRBV6-6 many
CASSLFAASYEQYF TGCGCCAGCAGCTTGTTCGCGGCAAGCTACGAGCAGTACTTC TRBJ2-7 NA 14 TRBV5-1 few
CARMPLAGEQFF TGTGCCAGAATGCCCCTAGCGGGCGAGCAGTTCTTC TRBJ2-1 TRBD2 12 TRBV5-3 few
CSFDLHGANVLTF TGCAGCTTTGACCTCCATGGGGCCAACGTCCTGACTTTT TRBJ2-6 NA 13 TRBV29-1 NA
CASLEAGQPQHF TGTGCCAGCCTGGAAGCTGGGCAGCCCCAGCATTTT TRBJ1-5 NA 12 TRBV28 NA
CSIGEGSESPLHF TGCAGCATTGGGGAGGGGAGTGAGTCACCCCTCCACTTT TRBJ1-6 NA 13 TRBV29-1 NA
CASGLVPRAPQEIQYF TGTGCCAGCGGCTTAGTGCCCCGGGCGCCCCAAGAGATCCAGTACTTC TRBJ2-5 NA 16 TRBV11-2 once
CASSSGGGNYGYTF TGTGCCAGCAGTTCAGGGGGCGGTAACTATGGCTACACCTTC TRBJ1-2 TRBD1 14 TRBV6-5 many
CASSADRDHYNEQFF TGTGCCAGCAGCGCGGACAGGGACCACTACAATGAGCAGTTCTTC TRBJ2-1 TRBD1 15 TRBV6-4 NA
CASSQDWERRFYGYTF TGTGCCAGCAGCCAAGATTGGGAACGGAGGTTCTATGGCTACACCTTC TRBJ1-2 NA 16 TRBV14 few
CASSPGTGGNHEEYF TGTGCCAGCAGCCCAGGGACAGGGGGCAACCACGAGGAGTACTTC TRBJ2-7 TRBD1 15 TRBV11-3 NA
CASSTQGMGGYTF TGTGCCAGCAGTACACAGGGAATGGGCGGCTACACCTTC TRBJ1-2 NA 13 TRBV6-5 many
CASRPPWQSFNTEAFF TGTGCCAGCAGGCCCCCCTGGCAGAGCTTCAACACTGAAGCTTTCTTT TRBJ1-1 NA 16 TRBV14 NA
CASSKSVSNYGYTF TGTGCCAGCAGTAAAAGTGTATCTAACTATGGCTACACCTTC TRBJ1-2 NA 14 TRBV6-1 NA
CASSRGRTGYTF TGTGCCAGCAGCCGGGGCAGGACTGGCTACACCTTC TRBJ1-2 NA 12 TRBV7-9 few
CASSLEGGSAGEQYF TGTGCTAGCAGCTTAGAAGGAGGGTCTGCGGGGGAGCAGTACTTC TRBJ2-7 NA 15 TRBV11-2 once
CASSLEEGSTYEQYF TGTGCCAGCAGCTTAGAGGAAGGATCCACCTACGAGCAGTACTTC TRBJ2-7 NA 15 TRBV13 few
CSVDEAGGAGELFF TGCAGCGTTGATGAGGCAGGGGGGGCCGGGGAGCTGTTTTTT TRBJ2-2 NA 14 TRBV29-1 many
CASSLTLTSGETQYF TGTGCCAGTAGCTTAACGCTAACGAGTGGAGAGACCCAGTACTTC TRBJ2-5 NA 15 TRBV11-1 NA
CASSLVGLNIEAFF TGTGCCAGCAGTTTAGTGGGGCTGAACATTGAAGCTTTCTTT TRBJ1-1 NA 14 TRBV12-3/TRBV12-4 NA
CASSPYLGNGNSPLHF TGCGCCAGCAGCCCCTATCTAGGGAACGGGAATTCACCCCTCCACTTT TRBJ1-6 NA 16 TRBV5-1 few
CVSIAQGLAGGELFF TGTGTCAGCATCGCCCAGGGACTAGCGGGCGGGGAGCTGTTTTTT TRBJ2-2 TRBD2 15 TRBV11-2 NA
CASSPRTSEADTQYF TGTGCCAGCAGCCCCCGGACTAGCGAGGCAGATACGCAGTATTTT TRBJ2-3 TRBD2 15 TRBV11-2 many
CASSYSREGRNERFF TGTGCCAGCAGCTACTCGAGGGAGGGCCGGAATGAGCGGTTCTTC TRBJ2-1 TRBD2 15 TRBV6-5 NA
CASSYTQGQRFEQYF TGTGCCAGCAGCTATACTCAGGGACAGCGGTTCGAGCAGTACTTC TRBJ2-7 TRBD1 15 TRBV6-5 many
CASSFNRGDQPQHF TGTGCCAGCAGTTTTAACAGGGGGGATCAGCCCCAGCATTTT TRBJ1-5 TRBD1 14 TRBV12-3/TRBV12-4 many
CASSLGSLNYGYTF TGTGCCAGCAGTCTCGGCAGTCTCAACTATGGCTACACCTTC TRBJ1-2 NA 14 TRBV28 NA
CASIPRGGNSYEQYF TGTGCCAGCATCCCCAGGGGCGGGAATTCCTACGAGCAGTACTTC TRBJ2-7 NA 15 TRBV12-3/TRBV12-4 NA
CAFSVARGTGELFF TGTGCCTTCTCCGTCGCCCGAGGGACCGGGGAGCTGTTTTTT TRBJ2-2 NA 14 TRBV6-6 NA
CSVARGTGAHGYTF TGCAGCGTTGCCCGTGGGACGGGCGCTCACGGCTACACCTTC TRBJ1-2 NA 14 TRBV29-1 NA
CASSLRLAGELFF TGTGCCAGCAGTTTAAGACTAGCTGGGGAGCTGTTTTTT TRBJ2-2 TRBD2 13 TRBV11-2 NA
CASSSQAGMNNDTFF TGTGCCAGCAGCTCCCAGGCTGGTATGAACAATGACACTTTCTTT TRBJ1-1 NA 15 TRBV11-2 NA
CAWTPSRGKVLFGYNEQFF TGTGCCTGGACCCCCTCCCGGGGGAAAGTTTTGTTCGGCTACAATGAGCAGTTCTTC TRBJ2-1 NA 19 TRBV30 NA
CSVEQLDSDGYTF TGCAGCGTTGAACAGTTGGATAGTGATGGCTACACCTTC TRBJ1-2 NA 13 TRBV29-1 NA
CVSSRTGGSYNEQFF TGTGTCAGCAGTCGCACAGGGGGCTCCTACAATGAGCAGTTCTTC TRBJ2-1 TRBD1 15 TRBV28 NA
CASSISIGGEQYF TGTGCCAGCAGCATTAGCATTGGTGGCGAGCAGTACTTC TRBJ2-7 NA 13 TRBV11-2 NA
CASSLARVSYEQYF TGTGCCAGCAGCTTAGCTCGGGTCTCCTACGAGCAGTACTTC TRBJ2-7 NA 14 TRBV11-2 many
CASSTTFGGLAGISSYEQYF TGTGCCAGCAGTACTACTTTCGGGGGGCTAGCGGGAATTTCCTCCTACGAGCAGTACTTC TRBJ2-7 TRBD2 20 TRBV28 NA
CASSSGGRIYETQYF TGTGCCAGCAGTTCGGGCGGGAGGATTTATGAGACCCAGTACTTC TRBJ2-5 TRBD2 15 TRBV6-2/TRBV6-3 many